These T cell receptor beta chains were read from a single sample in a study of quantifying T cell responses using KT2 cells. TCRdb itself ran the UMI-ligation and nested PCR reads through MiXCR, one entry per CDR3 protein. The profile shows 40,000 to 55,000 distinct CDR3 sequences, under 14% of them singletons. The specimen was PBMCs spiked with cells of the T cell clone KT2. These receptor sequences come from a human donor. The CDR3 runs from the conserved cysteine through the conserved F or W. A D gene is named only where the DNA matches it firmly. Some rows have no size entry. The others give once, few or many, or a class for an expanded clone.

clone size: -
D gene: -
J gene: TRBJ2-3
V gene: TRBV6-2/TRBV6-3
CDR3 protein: CASSPAATDTQYF
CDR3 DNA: TGTGCCAGCAGTCCGGCCGCCACAGATACGCAGTATTTT

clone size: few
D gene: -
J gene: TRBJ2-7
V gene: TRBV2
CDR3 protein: CASSGTGSSYEQYF
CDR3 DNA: TGTGCCAGCAGTGGAACAGGGAGCTCCTACGAGCAGTACTTC

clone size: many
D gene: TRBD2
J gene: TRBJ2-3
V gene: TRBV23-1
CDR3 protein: CASSGTSGGADTQYF
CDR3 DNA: TGCGCCAGCAGCGGGACTAGCGGAGGCGCAGATACGCAGTATTTT

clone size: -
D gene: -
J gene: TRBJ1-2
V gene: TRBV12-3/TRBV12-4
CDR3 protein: CASSLDSQRYGYTF
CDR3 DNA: TGTGCCAGCAGTTTGGACAGTCAGAGATATGGCTACACCTTC

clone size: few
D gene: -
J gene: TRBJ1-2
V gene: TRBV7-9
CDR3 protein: CASSSIYGYTF
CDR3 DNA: TGTGCCAGCAGCTCGATCTATGGCTACACCTTC

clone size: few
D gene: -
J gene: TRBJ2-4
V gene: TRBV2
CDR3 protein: CASSENRAKNIQYF
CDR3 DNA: TGTGCCAGCAGTGAAAACCGAGCCAAAAACATTCAGTACTTC

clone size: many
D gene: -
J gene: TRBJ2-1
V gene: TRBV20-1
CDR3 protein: CSARVLVGQGYNEQFF
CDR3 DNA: TGCAGTGCTAGAGTCTTGGTAGGGCAGGGGTACAATGAGCAGTTCTTC

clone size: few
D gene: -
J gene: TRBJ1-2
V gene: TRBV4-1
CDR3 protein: CASSQDPGHNYGYTF
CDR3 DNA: TGCGCCAGCAGCCAAGATCCCGGACACAACTATGGCTACACCTTC

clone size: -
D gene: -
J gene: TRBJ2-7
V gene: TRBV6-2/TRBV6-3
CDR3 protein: CASSYSGSWTGEQYF
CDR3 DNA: TGTGCCAGCAGTTACTCGGGGTCCTGGACGGGGGAGCAGTACTTC

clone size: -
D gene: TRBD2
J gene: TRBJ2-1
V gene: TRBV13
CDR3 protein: CASSLGLRASGANEQFF
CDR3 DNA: TGTGCCAGCAGCTTAGGCCTTCGGGCTAGCGGGGCTAATGAGCAGTTCTTC

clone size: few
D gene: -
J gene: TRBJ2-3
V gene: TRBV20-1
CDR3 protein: CSARTANTQYF
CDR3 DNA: TGCAGTGCTAGAACGGCCAATACGCAGTATTTT

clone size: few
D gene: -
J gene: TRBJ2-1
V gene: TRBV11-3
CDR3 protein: CASSLGSSYNEQFF
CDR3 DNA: TGTGCCAGCAGCTTAGGTAGCAGCTACAATGAGCAGTTCTTC

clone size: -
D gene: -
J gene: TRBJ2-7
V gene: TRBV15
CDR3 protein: CATSRDSGPWGSSYEQYF
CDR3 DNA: TGTGCCACCAGCAGAGATTCGGGACCGTGGGGAAGCTCCTACGAGCAGTACTTC

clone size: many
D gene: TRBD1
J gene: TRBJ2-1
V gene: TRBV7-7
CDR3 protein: CASSPGTGGINEQFF
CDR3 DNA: TGTGCCAGCAGTCCCGGGACAGGGGGCATCAATGAGCAGTTCTTC

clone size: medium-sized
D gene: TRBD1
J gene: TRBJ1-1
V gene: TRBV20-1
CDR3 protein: CSARGTGGSENTEAFF
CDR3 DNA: TGCAGTGCTAGGGGGACAGGGGGCTCGGAGAACACTGAAGCTTTCTTT

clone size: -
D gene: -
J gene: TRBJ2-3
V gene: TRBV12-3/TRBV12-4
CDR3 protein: CASSGQPTDTQYF
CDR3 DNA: TGTGCCAGCTCGGGGCAGCCCACAGATACGCAGTATTTT

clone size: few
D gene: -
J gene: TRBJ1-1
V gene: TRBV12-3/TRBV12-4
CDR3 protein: CASSLRGEAFF
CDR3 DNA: TGTGCCAGCAGCCTTAGGGGTGAAGCTTTCTTT

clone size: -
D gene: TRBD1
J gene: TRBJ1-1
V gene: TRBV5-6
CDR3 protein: CASSWGTGRTEAFF
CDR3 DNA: TGTGCCAGCAGCTGGGGGACAGGGCGAACTGAAGCTTTCTTT

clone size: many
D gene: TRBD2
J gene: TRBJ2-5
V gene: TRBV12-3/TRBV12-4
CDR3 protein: CASSPRTSGGEETQYF
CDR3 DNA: TGTGCCAGCAGTCCTAGGACTAGCGGAGGGGAAGAGACCCAGTACTTC

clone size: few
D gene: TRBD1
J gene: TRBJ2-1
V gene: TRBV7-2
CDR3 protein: CASSRDRAEQFF
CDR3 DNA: TGTGCCAGCAGCCGGGACAGGGCTGAGCAGTTCTTC

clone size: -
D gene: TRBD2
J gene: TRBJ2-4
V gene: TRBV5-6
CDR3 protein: CASTSLGGAKNIQYF
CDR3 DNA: TGTGCCAGCACCTCCTTGGGGGGGGCCAAAAACATTCAGTACTTC

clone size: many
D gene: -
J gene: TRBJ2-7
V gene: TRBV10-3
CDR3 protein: CAISEGTRTTHEQYF
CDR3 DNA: TGTGCCATCAGTGAGGGGACACGCACCACCCACGAGCAGTACTTC

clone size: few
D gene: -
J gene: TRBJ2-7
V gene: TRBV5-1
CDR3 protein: CASSPTLGAHEQYF
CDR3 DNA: TGCGCCAGCAGCCCGACTTTGGGGGCCCACGAGCAGTACTTC